This record looks at one T cell receptor beta chain sequence and its context. What it binds is unknown. Vbeta (60) and Jbeta (13) primers were used in the PCR. Per the original data handling: In a later analysis, the count reached some 75 million unique TCR beta chains, with roughly 12 million shared. Generated by immunoSEQ multiplex PCR, the TCRdb table keeps only in-frame clones and is missing some. D and trimming were read from the DNA, whereas the V and J calls and clone size are those reported in that table. The profile shows around 100,000 clones, more than 75% of them singletons. This record comes from a study of cytomegalovirus exposure and HLA in healthy donors. The study's findings and limits: Association with HLA alleles at 0.05 false discovery rate was found for 17,000 or so TCR beta sequences in a later analysis. Owing to their indistinguishability, certain V segments, notably TRBV6-2 and TRBV6-3, were excluded.

V lost 4 bases, J lost 8 bases, and 16 bases stayed unmatched. The germline V gene has CDR1 MDHEN and CDR2 SYDVKM. The CDR3 loop spans 17 amino acids. V and J are TRBV28 and TRBJ2-1, with 8 bases that match TRBD2. Sequencing was performed on PBMCs. The sequence derives from a young woman in good health and CMV-seropositive. Here the CDR3 DNA reads TGTGCCAGCAGTTCCGTCGGGACTAGTCTTATCCTCGATGAGCAGTTCTTC. This gives the protein CASSSVGTSLILDEQFF.